These 15 T cell receptor beta chains originate from one sample sequenced in a study of metastatic and nonmetastatic thyroid tumors. TCRdb re-analyzed the PCR reads through MiXCR. Here the sample spans under 35,000 clones, 25% to 35% being singletons. No treatment of any kind had been given to any patient before thyroid surgery. Specimen: blood. The receptor set was obtained from a female donor with papillary thyroid cancer or a benign thyroid nodule (not recorded which). Some clones in this sample may be carry-over from other donors' samples.

This rearrangement joins TRBV15 to TRBJ2-1; D is perhaps TRBD2 (5 bases). With 4 bases removed from V and 0 bases from J, the gap between germline ends came to 10 bases. Germline loops: CDR1 LNHNV, CDR2 YYDKDF (reference sequence). This CDR3 comprises 15 residues. Written as DNA, the CDR3 is TGTGCCACCAGCAAAGGACGGGACTCCTACAATGAGCAGTTCTTC. Protein: CATSKGRDSYNEQFF.

Only one count was recorded for this clone. The rearrangement links TRBV9 to TRBJ2-5; no firm D call. The ends were cut back, 4 bases at V and 1 base at J, with 11 bases in the middle. Germline V lookup: CDR1 SGDLS, CDR2 YYNGEE. CDR3 length equals 14 residues. The CDR3 spells CASSLVVSQETQYF. The CDR3 nucleotides are TGTGCCAGCAGCTTAGTGGTGTCCCAAGAGACCCAGTACTTC. Filled out from reference TRBV9 and TRBJ2-5, the complete variable domain reads DSGVTQTPKHLITATGQRVTLRCSPRSGDLSVYWYQQSLDQGLQFLIQYYNGEERAKGNILERFSAQQFPDLHSELNLSSLELGDSALYFCASSLVVSQETQYFGPGTRLLVL.

This clone was observed a few times. This sequence joins TRBV20-1 and TRBJ2-1; a weak D match, TRBD2 (6 bases). Germline V gene lookup returns CDR1 DFQATT and CDR2 SNEGSKA (reference sequence). The CDR3 spans 15 residues. Trimming took 0 bases from V and 4 from J, leaving 13 bases between them. CDR3 residues: CSARDGAGPYNEQFF. CDR3 DNA: TGCAGTGCTAGAGATGGGGCGGGACCGTACAATGAGCAGTTCTTC.

This chain uses TRBV30 with TRBJ1-2; D may be TRBD1 (5 bases). The germline V and J ends were trimmed by 7 bases and 8 bases, with 11 bases remaining between them. Germline CDR1 reads GTSNPN; CDR2 reads SVGIG (reference sequence). CDR3 length: 10 residues. CDR3 region: CASTNRGYTF. Here the CDR3 DNA reads TGTGCCTCAACAAACAGGGGCTACACCTTC.

This clone was seen many times. This sequence joins TRBV29-1 and TRBJ2-7; TRBD1 might be the D (6 bases). The CDR3 extends over 11 amino acids. In germline, CDR1 is SQVTM, CDR2 ANQGSEA. V dropped 3 bases and J dropped 4 bases, with 7 bases sitting between them. CDR3 DNA sequence: TGCAGCGTTGACAGGGGTTACGAGCAGTACTTC. Translated, it gives CSVDRGYEQYF.

This clone was counted many times. CDR3 in amino acids: CSARESSYNEQFF. As DNA, the CDR3 is TGCAGTGCGCGGGAGTCCTCTTACAATGAGCAGTTCTTC. The chain carries TRBV20-1 and TRBJ2-1, with 7 bases aligning to TRBD2. V was clipped by 6 bases and J by 4 bases; unmatched bases: 6. The CDR3 contains 13 residues. Germline CDR1 is DFQATT and CDR2 is SNEGSKA (reference sequence).

This clone was seen only a few times. V and J are TRBV6-1 and TRBJ1-2, with TRBD1 matching over 7 bases. V was pared by 1 base and J by 7 bases, with 6 bases of the junction left unmatched. This CDR3 comprises 14 residues. From germline, CDR1 is MNHNS and CDR2 SASEGT. In DNA form, the CDR3 reads TGTGCCAGCAGTGAAGTAGACAGGGAAGGTGGCTACACCTTC. Its protein is CASSEVDREGGYTF.

This clone was counted at least ten times. The chain links TRBV20-1 to TRBJ2-7; 7 bases align to TRBD1. Looked up from germline, CDR1 is DFQATT and CDR2 is SNEGSKA (reference sequence). Trimming at V came to 4 bases and at J to 5 bases, leaving 8 bases not matched to a gene. The CDR3 spans 13 residues. In DNA, the CDR3 is TGCAGTGCTATAGGACAGGAGATCCACGAGCAGTACTTC. This encodes CSAIGQEIHEQYF.

This chain uses TRBV2 with TRBJ1-1; the D is unclear. The V and J ends lost 6 bases and 2 bases respectively, with 10 bases between them. This CDR3 has 13 amino acids. Per germline, CDR1 SNHLY and CDR2 FYNNEI. The DNA of the CDR3 is TGTGCCAGCAGACAACAGTACAACACTGAAGCTTTCTTT. Translated, it gives CASRQQYNTEAFF. The variable domain in full, with the rest retrieved from reference TRBV2 and TRBJ1-1, is EPEVTQTPSHQVTQMGQEVILRCVPISNHLYFYWYRQILGQKVEFLVSFYNNEISEKSEIFDDQFSVERPDGSNFTLKIRSTKLEDSAMYFCASRQQYNTEAFFGQGTRLTVV.

Ten or more counts support this clone. The chain joins TRBV7-2 to TRBJ2-2, with no clear D. The CDR3 sequence is 14 residues long. Germline V lookup: CDR1 SGHTA, CDR2 FQGNSA. Trimming shortened V by 1 base and J by 4 bases, and 7 bases separated the two germline ends. For the CDR3, the DNA is TGTGCCAGCAGCTTAGGGGGTTTCACCGGGGAGCTGTTTTTT. Its protein product is CASSLGGFTGELFF.

There are a few counts of this clone. J is TRBJ1-3 and V is TRBV6-1; D uncertain. The germline V and J ends were trimmed by 6 bases and 0 bases, with 6 bases remaining between them. The CDR3 runs to 13 residues. Germline CDR1 MNHNS, CDR2 SASEGT. In DNA, the CDR3 is TGTGCCAGCAGGACGGTCTCTGGAAACACCATATATTTT. It specifies CASRTVSGNTIYF.

The J gene is TRBJ2-2, the V gene TRBV5-1; unclear D gene. Trimming took 7 bases from V and 2 from J, leaving 3 bases between them. This CDR3 region has 11 residues. Per germline, CDR1 SGHRS and CDR2 YFSETQ. This chain's CDR3 is CASHNTGELFF. As DNA, the CDR3 is TGCGCCAGCCATAACACCGGGGAGCTGTTTTTT.

This clone was counted ten times or more. The chain is built from TRBV11-2 and TRBJ1-4; D remains ambiguous. V was clipped by 2 bases and J by 4 bases, with 11 bases between them. CDR3 length: 15 residues. Germline CDR1 reads SGHAT; CDR2 reads FQNNGV. CDR3 coding DNA: TGTGCCAGCAGCTTAACAGACAATTTTAATGAAAAACTGTTTTTT. Protein sequence: CASSLTDNFNEKLFF.

This clone was counted ten times or more. This sequence joins TRBV19 and TRBJ1-2, with 9 bases that match TRBD1. V shed 7 bases, J shed 2 bases, and the junction held 5 bases outside the gene matches. The CDR3 runs to 14 residues. Germline V gene data show CDR1 as LNHDA and CDR2 as SQIVND (reference sequence). The CDR3 sequence is CASKETGGNYGYTF. The CDR3 coding sequence is TGTGCCAGTAAGGAGACAGGGGGGAACTATGGCTACACCTTC.

The chain couples TRBV9 to TRBJ1-1; D gene uncertain. With 9 bases removed from V and 0 bases from J, the gap between germline ends came to 9 bases. The CDR3 loop spans 12 amino acids. Germline V lookup: CDR1 SGDLS, CDR2 YYNGEE. DNA for the CDR3: TGTGCCATCGGTAGACTGAACACTGAAGCTTTCTTT. Its translation: CAIGRLNTEAFF. Full variable domain (outside the CDR3, taken from reference TRBV9 and TRBJ1-1): DSGVTQTPKHLITATGQRVTLRCSPRSGDLSVYWYQQSLDQGLQFLIQYYNGEERAKGNILERFSAQQFPDLHSELNLSSLELGDSALYFCAIGRLNTEAFFGQGTRLTVV.